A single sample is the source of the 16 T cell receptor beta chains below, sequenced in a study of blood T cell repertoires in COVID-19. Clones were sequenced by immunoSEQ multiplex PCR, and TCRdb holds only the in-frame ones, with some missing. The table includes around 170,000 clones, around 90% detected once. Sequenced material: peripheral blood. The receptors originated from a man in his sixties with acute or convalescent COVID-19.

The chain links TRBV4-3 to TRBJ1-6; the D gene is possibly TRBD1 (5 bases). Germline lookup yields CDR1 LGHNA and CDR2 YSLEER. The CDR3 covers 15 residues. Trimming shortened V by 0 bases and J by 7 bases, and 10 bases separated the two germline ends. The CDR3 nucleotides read TGCGCCAGCAGCCAAGAAGCCCAGGGAAATTCACCCCTCCACTTT. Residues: CASSQEAQGNSPLHF.

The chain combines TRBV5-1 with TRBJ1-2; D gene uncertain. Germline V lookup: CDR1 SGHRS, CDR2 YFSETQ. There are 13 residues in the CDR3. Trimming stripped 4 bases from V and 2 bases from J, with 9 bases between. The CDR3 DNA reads TGCGCCAGCAGCCACGGGGAAAACTATGGCTACACCTTC. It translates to CASSHGENYGYTF. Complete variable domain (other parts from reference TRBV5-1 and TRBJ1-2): KAGVTQTPRYLIKTRGQQVTLSCSPISGHRSVSWYQQTPGQGLQFLFEYFSETQRNKGNFPGRFSGRQFSNSRSEMNVSTLELGDSALYLCASSHGENYGYTFGSGTRLTVV.

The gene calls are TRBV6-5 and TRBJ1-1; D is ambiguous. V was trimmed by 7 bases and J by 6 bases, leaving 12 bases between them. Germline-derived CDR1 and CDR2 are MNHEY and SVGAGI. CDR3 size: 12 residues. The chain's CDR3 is CASTGNSAEAFF. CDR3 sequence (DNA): TGTGCCAGCACGGGGAACTCAGCTGAAGCTTTCTTT.

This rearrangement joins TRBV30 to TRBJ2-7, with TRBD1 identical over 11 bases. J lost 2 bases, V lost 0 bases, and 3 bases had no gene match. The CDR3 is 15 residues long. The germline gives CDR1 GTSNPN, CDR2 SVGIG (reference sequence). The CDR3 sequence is CAWSVGGQGAYEQYF. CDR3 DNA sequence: TGTGCCTGGAGTGTAGGGGGACAGGGGGCCTACGAGCAGTACTTC.

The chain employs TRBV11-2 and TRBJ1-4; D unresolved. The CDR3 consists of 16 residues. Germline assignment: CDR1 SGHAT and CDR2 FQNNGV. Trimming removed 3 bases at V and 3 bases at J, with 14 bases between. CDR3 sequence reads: CASSFSPGKANEKLFF. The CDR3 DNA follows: TGTGCCAGCAGCTTCTCCCCGGGGAAGGCTAATGAAAAACTGTTTTTT.

The CDR3 DNA reads TGTGCCAGCAGCTTGGACCCGGGACAGCGGAATGAAAAACTGTTTTTT. Its protein is CASSLDPGQRNEKLFF. The chain couples TRBV5-4 to TRBJ1-4, with 7 positions matching TRBD1. J lost 5 bases, V lost 0 bases, and 7 bases had no gene match. The CDR3 covers 16 residues. Germline-derived CDR1 and CDR2 are SGHNT and YYREEE (reference sequence).

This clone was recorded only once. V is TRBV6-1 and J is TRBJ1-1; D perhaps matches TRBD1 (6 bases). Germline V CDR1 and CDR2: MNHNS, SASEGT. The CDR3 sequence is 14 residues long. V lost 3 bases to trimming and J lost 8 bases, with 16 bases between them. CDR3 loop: CASSDVLRGREAFF. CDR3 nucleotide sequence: TGTGCCAGCAGTGACGTCCTCAGGGGTAGGGAAGCTTTCTTT.

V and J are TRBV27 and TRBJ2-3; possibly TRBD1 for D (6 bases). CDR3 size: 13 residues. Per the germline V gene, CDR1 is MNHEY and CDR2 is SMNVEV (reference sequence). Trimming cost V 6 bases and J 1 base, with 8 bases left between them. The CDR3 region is CASRGHGTDTQYF. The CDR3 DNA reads TGTGCCAGCAGGGGACACGGCACAGATACGCAGTATTTT.

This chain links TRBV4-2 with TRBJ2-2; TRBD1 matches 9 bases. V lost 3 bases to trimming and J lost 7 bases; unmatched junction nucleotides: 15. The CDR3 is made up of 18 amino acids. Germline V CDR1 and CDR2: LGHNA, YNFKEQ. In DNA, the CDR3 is TGTGCCAGCAGCCAGGAAGTAGCCGGGACAGGGACGTACGGGGAGCTGTTTTTT. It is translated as CASSQEVAGTGTYGELFF.

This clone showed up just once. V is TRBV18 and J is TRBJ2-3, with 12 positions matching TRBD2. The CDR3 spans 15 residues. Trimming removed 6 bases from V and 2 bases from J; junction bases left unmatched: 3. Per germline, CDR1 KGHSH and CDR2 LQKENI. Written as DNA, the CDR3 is TGTGCCAGCTCCCGACTAGCGGGGGACACAGATACGCAGTATTTT. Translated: CASSRLAGDTDTQYF.

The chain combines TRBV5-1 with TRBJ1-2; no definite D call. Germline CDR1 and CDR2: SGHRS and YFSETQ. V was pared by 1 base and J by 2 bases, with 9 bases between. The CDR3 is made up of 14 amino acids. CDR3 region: CASSLTAQNYGYTF. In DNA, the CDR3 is TGCGCCAGCAGCTTGACAGCCCAAAACTATGGCTACACCTTC.

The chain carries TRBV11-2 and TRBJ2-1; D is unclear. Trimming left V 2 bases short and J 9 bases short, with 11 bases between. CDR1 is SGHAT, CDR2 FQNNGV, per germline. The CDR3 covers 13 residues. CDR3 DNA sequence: TGTGCCAGCAGCTTAATGTTGGTCGGTGAGCAGTTCTTC. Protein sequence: CASSLMLVGEQFF. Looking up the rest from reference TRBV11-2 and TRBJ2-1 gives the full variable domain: EAGVAQSPRYKIIEKRQSVAFWCNPISGHATLYWYQQILGQGPKLLIQFQNNGVVDDSQLPKDRFSAERLKGVDSTLKIQPAKLEDSAVYLCASSLMLVGEQFFGPGTRLTVL.

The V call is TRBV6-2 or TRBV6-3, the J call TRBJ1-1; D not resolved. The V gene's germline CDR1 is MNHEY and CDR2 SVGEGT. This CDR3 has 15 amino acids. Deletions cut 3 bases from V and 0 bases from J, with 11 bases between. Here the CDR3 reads CASSYLSGMNTEAFF. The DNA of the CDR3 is TGTGCCAGCAGTTATTTGTCAGGTATGAACACTGAAGCTTTCTTT.

Here the CDR3 DNA reads TGTGCCAGCAGCCCCAGGAGGTCGGCTGTTACTACAACCGGTGAAGCTTTCTTT. Translating it yields CASSPRRSAVTTTGEAFF. The chain carries TRBV6-2 or TRBV6-3 and TRBJ1-1; the D is unclear. V gave up 6 bases and J gave up 7 bases, with 30 bases separating them. The germline gives CDR1 MNHEY, CDR2 SVGEGT. CDR3 length: 18 amino acids.

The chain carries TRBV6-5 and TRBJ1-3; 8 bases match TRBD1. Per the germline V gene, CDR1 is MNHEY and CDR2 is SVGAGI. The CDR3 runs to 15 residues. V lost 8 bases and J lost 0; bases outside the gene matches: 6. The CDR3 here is CASGTGFNSGNTIYF. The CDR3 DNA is TGTGCCAGCGGGACAGGCTTTAACTCTGGAAACACCATATATTTT.

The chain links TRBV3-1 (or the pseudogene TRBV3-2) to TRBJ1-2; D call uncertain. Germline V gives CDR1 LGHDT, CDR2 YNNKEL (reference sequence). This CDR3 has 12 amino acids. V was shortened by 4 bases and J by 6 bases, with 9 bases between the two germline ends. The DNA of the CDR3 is TGTGCCAGCAGCCCTCGCGGCCATGGCTACACCTTC. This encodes CASSPRGHGYTF.